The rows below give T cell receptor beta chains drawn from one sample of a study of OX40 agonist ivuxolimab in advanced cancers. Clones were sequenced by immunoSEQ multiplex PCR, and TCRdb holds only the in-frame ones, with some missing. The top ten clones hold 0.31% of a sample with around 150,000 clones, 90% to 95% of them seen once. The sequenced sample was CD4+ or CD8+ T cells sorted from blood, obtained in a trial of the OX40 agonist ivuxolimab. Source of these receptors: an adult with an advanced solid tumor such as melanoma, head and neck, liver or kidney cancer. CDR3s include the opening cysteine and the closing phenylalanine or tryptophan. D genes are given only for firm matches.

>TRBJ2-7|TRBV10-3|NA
CAISDNTGSWDEQYF
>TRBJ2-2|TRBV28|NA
CATVGGNTGELFF
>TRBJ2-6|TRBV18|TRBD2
CASSPGGGAGANVLTF
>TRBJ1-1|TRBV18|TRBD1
CASSKQGGEAFF
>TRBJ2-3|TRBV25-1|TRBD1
CASSVDRIADTQYF
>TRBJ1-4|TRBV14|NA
CASSQLRQANEKLFF
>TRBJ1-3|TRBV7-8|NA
CASSLGAGGDGNTIYF
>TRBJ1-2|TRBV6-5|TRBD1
CASGGWDRVYGYTF
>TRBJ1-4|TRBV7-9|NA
CASSTRVRAEKLFF
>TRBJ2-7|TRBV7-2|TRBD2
CASSLGLAGGPHEQYF
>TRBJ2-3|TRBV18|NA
CASSPRAGVTDTQYF
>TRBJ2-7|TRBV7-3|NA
CASSLEAEPGYEQYF
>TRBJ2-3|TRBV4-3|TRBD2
CASSQNLAGGGDTQYF
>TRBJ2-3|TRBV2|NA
CASSVVGYTQYF
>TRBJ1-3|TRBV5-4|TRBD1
CASSRSTGGGNTIYF
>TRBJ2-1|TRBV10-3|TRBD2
CAISETSGYNEQFF
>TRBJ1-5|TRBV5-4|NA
CASSLLALPGQPQHF
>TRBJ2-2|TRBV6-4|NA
CASSLDNTGELFF
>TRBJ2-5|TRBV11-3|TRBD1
CASSLGQGAPRETQYF
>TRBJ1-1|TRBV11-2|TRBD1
CASSPDRGSEAFF
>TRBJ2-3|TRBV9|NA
CASSVGVLRSTDTQYF
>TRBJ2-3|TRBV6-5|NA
CASSPRVVTDTQYF
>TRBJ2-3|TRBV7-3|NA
CASSLGLGADTQYF
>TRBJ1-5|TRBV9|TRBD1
CASSADGQGHQPQHF
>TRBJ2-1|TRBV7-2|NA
CASSRTEYNEQFF
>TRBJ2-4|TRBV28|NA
CASSPGTRTSLAKNIQYF
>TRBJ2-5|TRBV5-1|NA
CASSPRGVQETQYF
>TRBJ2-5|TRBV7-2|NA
CASSLDGGYRGETQYF
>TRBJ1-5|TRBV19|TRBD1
CASRYRGLQPQHF
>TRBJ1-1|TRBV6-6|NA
CASSFQGGGTEAFF
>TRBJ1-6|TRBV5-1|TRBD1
CASSLFDRGNSPLHF
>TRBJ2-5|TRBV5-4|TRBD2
CASRFGLAGELQETQYF
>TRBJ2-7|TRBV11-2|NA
CASSLEGFSYEQYF
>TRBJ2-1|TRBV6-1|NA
CASRSQEAGYNEQFF